One sample yielded the 25 T cell receptor beta chains listed below, sequenced in a study of blood T cell repertoires in COVID-19. Clones were read by immunoSEQ multiplex PCR, and TCRdb kept only the in-frame ones, dropping some. Altogether 200,000 to 250,000 clones are present, roughly 85% being singletons, with the ten largest covering 3%. Sequenced material: peripheral blood. The receptors were sampled from a man between 18 and 29 years old with active or convalescent COVID-19.

In its sample, this clone was seen a few times. The chain carries TRBV9 and TRBJ1-1; 7 positions agree with TRBD1. Per germline, CDR1 SGDLS and CDR2 YYNGEE. The CDR3 is 14 residues long. With 1 base clipped from V and 7 bases from J, the junction kept 7 bases outside the gene matches. The CDR3 nucleotides read TGTGCCAGCAGCGTACAGGGGGGAAATAGTGAAGCTTTCTTT. This sequence encodes CASSVQGGNSEAFF.

V usage is TRBV7-8 and J usage is TRBJ2-7, with TRBD1 matching over 10 bases. The CDR3 contains 15 residues. V dropped 3 bases and J dropped 3; count of bases not matched to a gene: 5. Germline values: CDR1 SGHVS, CDR2 FQNEAQ. The CDR3 nucleotides read TGTGCCAGCAGCTTGCCGGGACAGGGGATCTACGAGCAGTACTTC. This translates into CASSLPGQGIYEQYF. The full variable domain, completed using reference TRBV7-8 and TRBJ2-7, is GAGVSQSPRYKVAKRGQDVALRCDPISGHVSLFWYQQALGQGPEFLTYFQNEAQLDKSGLPSDRFFAERPEGSVSTLKIQRTQQEDSAVYLCASSLPGQGIYEQYFGPGTRLTVT.

The gene calls are TRBV27 and TRBJ2-7; 7 nucleotides align to TRBD2. CDR3 length: 14 amino acids. CDR1 is MNHEY, CDR2 SMNVEV, per germline (reference sequence). V was pared by 3 bases and J by 2 bases, with 4 bases of the junction left unmatched. The CDR3 loop reads CASSFRRGAYEQYF. The CDR3 DNA sequence: TGTGCCAGCAGTTTCCGACGGGGGGCCTACGAGCAGTACTTC.

In its sample, this clone was seen once. The CDR3 bases are TGCGCCAGCAGCCAAGACCGCGGGACAGGGAGTTCGTACACCTTC. Translated, it gives CASSQDRGTGSSYTF. The genes are TRBV4-3 and TRBJ1-2; 9 nucleotides agree with TRBD1. V shed 0 bases, J shed 11 bases, and the junction held 10 bases outside the gene matches. The CDR3 consists of 15 residues. CDR1 is LGHNA and CDR2 is YSLEER in the germline V gene.

The chain is built from TRBV7-2 and TRBJ2-1; possible D gene TRBD2, 6 bases. CDR1 is SGHTA, CDR2 FQGNSA, per germline. V was shortened by 0 bases and J by 7 bases, with 19 bases between the two germline ends. This CDR3 is built from 17 residues. Here the CDR3 reads CASSLAGLAGRGNEQFF. In DNA form, the CDR3 reads TGTGCCAGCAGCTTAGCGGGCCTGGCGGGAAGAGGGAATGAGCAGTTCTTC.

The V gene is TRBV6-4, the J gene TRBJ2-1; TRBD2 aligns across 15 bases. Germline V lookup: CDR1 MRHNA, CDR2 SNTAGT. V was pared by 4 bases and J by 6 bases, with 1 base of the junction left unmatched. The CDR3 is made up of 15 amino acids. The CDR3 loop reads CASSGTSGGANEQFF. The CDR3 nucleotides read TGTGCCAGCAGTGGGACTAGCGGGGGGGCCAATGAGCAGTTCTTC.

The gene calls are TRBV20-1 and TRBJ2-7; D is possibly TRBD1 (6 bases). The V gene's germline CDR1 is DFQATT and CDR2 SNEGSKA (reference sequence). The V gene lost 3 bases and the J gene lost 3 bases, with 18 bases spanning the gap. This CDR3 region has 15 residues. The CDR3 reads CSASAFRDNYYEQYF. The CDR3 region has the DNA TGCAGTGCTAGTGCGTTCCGGGACAACTACTACGAGCAGTACTTC.

The chain is built from TRBV5-1 and TRBJ2-5; 11 nucleotides line up with TRBD2. Germline trimming cut 4 bases from V and 2 bases from J; bases unmatched to any gene: 7. From germline, CDR1 is SGHRS and CDR2 YFSETQ. This CDR3 region has 16 residues. Written as DNA, the CDR3 is TGCGCCAGCAGCCCAAGACTAGCGGGGATGCAAGAGACCCAGTACTTC. It is translated as CASSPRLAGMQETQYF.

The DNA for the CDR3 is TGTGCCAGCTCACCGGGTGGACAGGGGAGGACTGAAGCTTTCTTT. Translated: CASSPGGQGRTEAFF. The genes are TRBV18 and TRBJ1-1, with 9 bases lining up with TRBD1. Trimming cost V 3 bases and J 5 bases; bases outside gene matches: 7. There are 15 residues in the CDR3. Germline V gene lookup returns CDR1 KGHSH and CDR2 LQKENI.

This clone was observed a few times. The rearrangement joins TRBV10-3 to TRBJ2-1, with 14 bases fitting TRBD2. Germline CDR1 and CDR2: ENHRY and SYGVKD. CDR3 length: 16 amino acids. The junction had 3 bases not matched to a gene; V was cut back by 0 bases and J by 8 bases. CDR3 sequence: CAISESTGLAGDEQFF. CDR3 in DNA: TGTGCCATCAGTGAGTCCACGGGACTAGCGGGAGATGAGCAGTTCTTC.

The V call is TRBV9, the J call TRBJ1-1; D is ambiguous. Deletions cut 0 bases from V and 5 bases from J, with 14 bases between. Germline V gene lookup returns CDR1 SGDLS and CDR2 YYNGEE. The CDR3 length is 15 residues. DNA of the CDR3: TGTGCCAGCAGCGTAGACGGAGGTATGAGTACTGAAGCTTTCTTT. Amino acids: CASSVDGGMSTEAFF. Using reference TRBV9 and TRBJ1-1 for the parts outside the CDR3, the full variable domain is DSGVTQTPKHLITATGQRVTLRCSPRSGDLSVYWYQQSLDQGLQFLIQYYNGEERAKGNILERFSAQQFPDLHSELNLSSLELGDSALYFCASSVDGGMSTEAFFGQGTRLTVV.

DNA for the CDR3: TGCGCCAGCAGCCAAGACGGGAGGGGTTGGGATTCACCCCTCCACTTT. It yields the protein CASSQDGRGWDSPLHF. The chain couples TRBV4-3 to TRBJ1-6, with TRBD1 as a possible D gene (5 bases). The CDR3 length is 16 residues. Germline CDR1 LGHNA, CDR2 YSLEER. Trimming shortened V by 0 bases and J by 8 bases, and 14 bases separated the two germline ends.

This clone came up a few times. This rearrangement joins TRBV7-9 to TRBJ2-3; TRBD2 agrees at 8 bases. Germline-derived CDR1 and CDR2 are SEHNR and FQNEAQ (reference sequence). The CDR3 totals 17 residues. Losses at the gene ends were 4 bases for V and 3 bases for J; bases not matched to a gene: 12. CDR3 coding DNA: TGTGCCAGCAGCTCCCCAAGCGGGAGTCGGGTGACAGATACGCAGTATTTT. Amino acids: CASSSPSGSRVTDTQYF.

This chain joins TRBV24-1 and TRBJ2-2, with 11 nucleotides matching TRBD1. Germline V gene lookup returns CDR1 KGHDR and CDR2 SFDVKD. The V segment lost 7 bases and the J segment 4 bases; nucleotides outside the gene matches: 1. The length of the CDR3 is 14 residues. CDR3 bases: TGTGCCACCAGCGGGACAGGGGGCACCGGGGAGCTGTTTTTT. Protein sequence: CATSGTGGTGELFF.

A few counts support this clone. V is TRBV25-1 and J is TRBJ2-3; 8 nucleotides agree with TRBD2. Unmatched junction bases numbered 16, after V lost 6 bases and J lost 2 bases. CDR3 length equals 18 residues. Germline-derived CDR1 and CDR2 are MGHDK and SYGVNS. The CDR3 DNA follows: TGTGCCAGCAGGTCCGTAACTAGCGGTTTCGGGCTCACAGATACGCAGTATTTT. Protein sequence: CASRSVTSGFGLTDTQYF.

This clone appeared a single time. The gene calls are TRBV6-5 and TRBJ2-3, with TRBD2 identical over 13 bases. The CDR3 sequence is 15 residues long. The V gene's germline CDR1 is MNHEY and CDR2 SVGAGI. V lost 6 bases to trimming and J lost 4 bases; unmatched junction nucleotides: 4. CDR3 amino acids: CASSQLAGGADTQYF. In DNA form, the CDR3 reads TGTGCCAGCAGCCAACTAGCGGGAGGGGCAGATACGCAGTATTTT.

CDR3 region: CSAGAPGQSYEQYF. The CDR3 DNA reads as TGCAGTGCTGGTGCCCCGGGACAGAGCTACGAGCAGTACTTC. The chain recombines TRBV20-1 with TRBJ2-7, with 7 bases that match TRBD1. V dropped 5 bases and J dropped 3; count of bases not matched to a gene: 10. This CDR3 contains 14 residues. CDR1 is DFQATT and CDR2 is SNEGSKA in the germline V gene (reference sequence).

V gene TRBV7-3 combines with J gene TRBJ2-1; tentatively, D is TRBD2 (5 bases). The length of the CDR3 is 14 residues. The germline V gene encodes CDR1 SGHTA and CDR2 FQGTGA. Trimming removed 5 bases at V and 8 bases at J, with 16 bases between. This chain's CDR3 is CASSLGLPWDEQFF. The CDR3 DNA follows: TGTGCCAGCAGCCTCGGACTCCCATGGGATGAGCAGTTCTTC.

This clone is a singleton in its sample. V usage is TRBV5-6 and J usage is TRBJ1-4; D remains ambiguous. The CDR3 runs 15 residues. The V end lost 4 bases, the J end lost 4 bases, and 14 bases lay between the germline ends. The V gene's germline CDR1 is SGHDT and CDR2 YYEEEE. The DNA of the CDR3 is TGTGCCAGCAGCGTGGCGAGGAGAATTAATGAAAAACTGTTTTTT. Encoded protein: CASSVARRINEKLFF.

The chain is built from TRBV7-2 and TRBJ2-2; TRBD2 matches at 13 bases. The CDR3 has 18 amino acids. V shed 1 base, J shed 4 bases, and the junction held 6 bases outside the gene matches. Germline CDR1 is SGHTA and CDR2 is FQGNSA. CDR3 nucleotides: TGTGCCAGCAGCTTAGTGACTAGCGGGGGGTTGAGCACCGGGGAGCTGTTTTTT. This sequence encodes CASSLVTSGGLSTGELFF.

The chain combines TRBV3-1 (or the pseudogene TRBV3-2) with TRBJ1-5, with no clear D. Germline CDR1 and CDR2: LGHDT and YNNKEL (reference sequence). CDR3 size: 16 residues. V lost 0 bases to trimming and J lost 0 bases, with 9 bases between them. This CDR3 is CASSQERRASNQPQHF. CDR3 DNA: TGTGCCAGCAGCCAAGAAAGGAGGGCTAGCAATCAGCCCCAGCATTTT.

This chain links TRBV7-2 with TRBJ2-5, with 10 nucleotides matching TRBD2. Germline lookup yields CDR1 SGHTA and CDR2 FQGNSA. CDR3 size: 14 residues. J was trimmed by 5 bases and V by 4 bases; bases with no gene match: 4. For the CDR3, the DNA is TGTGCCAGCAGCTCCCAGCGGGAGGGGGAGACCCAGTACTTC. As protein: CASSSQREGETQYF. Together with reference TRBV7-2 and TRBJ2-5, the CDR3 gives the full variable domain: GAGVSQSPSNKVTEKGKDVELRCDPISGHTALYWYRQSLGQGLEFLIYFQGNSAPDKSGLPSDRFSAERTGGSVSTLTIQRTQQEDSAVYLCASSSQREGETQYFGPGTRLLVL.

V usage is TRBV27 and J usage is TRBJ2-7, with TRBD1 matching 11 bases. The V and J ends lost 5 bases and 6 bases, in that order; junction bases with no gene match: 6. Germline CDR1 reads MNHEY; CDR2 reads SMNVEV (reference sequence). CDR3 size: 14 residues. This chain's CDR3 is CASSQDRGLFEQYF. CDR3 DNA sequence: TGTGCCAGCAGTCAGGACAGGGGGCTGTTCGAGCAGTACTTC.

The chain couples TRBV30 to TRBJ1-3; 8 bases are shared with TRBD1. The ends lost 5 bases at V and 0 bases at J; junction bases unmatched: 6. The CDR3 has 15 amino acids. CDR1 and CDR2 from the germline V gene are GTSNPN and SVGIG (reference sequence). In DNA, the CDR3 is TGTGCCTGGGACCGGGACAGGATCTCTGGAAACACCATATATTTT. Protein product: CAWDRDRISGNTIYF.

The chain employs TRBV5-6 and TRBJ1-3, with D possibly being TRBD1 (6 bases). This CDR3 is 16 amino acids long. V lost 2 bases to trimming and J lost 0 bases, with 12 bases between them. The germline V gene encodes CDR1 SGHDT and CDR2 YYEEEE. CDR3 DNA sequence: TGTGCCAGCAGCTTTCTTGGGGGCCGCTCTGGAAACACCATATATTTT. It is translated as CASSFLGGRSGNTIYF.